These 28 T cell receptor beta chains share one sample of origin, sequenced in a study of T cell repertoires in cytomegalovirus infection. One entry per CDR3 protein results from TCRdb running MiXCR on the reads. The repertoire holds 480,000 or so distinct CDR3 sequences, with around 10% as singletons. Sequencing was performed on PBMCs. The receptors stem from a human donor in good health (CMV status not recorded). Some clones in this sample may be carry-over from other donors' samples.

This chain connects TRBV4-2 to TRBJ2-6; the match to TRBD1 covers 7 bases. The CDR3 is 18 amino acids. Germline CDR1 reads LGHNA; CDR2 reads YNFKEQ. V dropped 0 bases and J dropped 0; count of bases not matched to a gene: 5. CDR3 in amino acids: CASSQESGTASGANVLTF. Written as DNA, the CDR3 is TGTGCCAGCAGCCAAGAATCCGGGACAGCCTCTGGGGCCAACGTCCTGACTTTC.

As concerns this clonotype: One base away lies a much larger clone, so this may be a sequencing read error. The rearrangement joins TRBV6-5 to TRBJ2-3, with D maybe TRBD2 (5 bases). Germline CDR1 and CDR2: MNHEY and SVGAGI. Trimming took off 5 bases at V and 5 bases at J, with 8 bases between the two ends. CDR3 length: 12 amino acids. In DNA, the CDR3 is TGTGCCAGCAGTACGGGGAGAGATACGCAGTATTTT. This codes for CASSTGRDTQYF.

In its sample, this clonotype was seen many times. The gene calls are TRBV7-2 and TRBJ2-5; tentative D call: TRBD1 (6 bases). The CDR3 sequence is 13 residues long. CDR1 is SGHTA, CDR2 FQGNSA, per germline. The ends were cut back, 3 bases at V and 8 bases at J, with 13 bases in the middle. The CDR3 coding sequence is TGTGCCAGCAGCTTGGGACACGAAGGAACCCAGTACTTC. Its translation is CASSLGHEGTQYF.

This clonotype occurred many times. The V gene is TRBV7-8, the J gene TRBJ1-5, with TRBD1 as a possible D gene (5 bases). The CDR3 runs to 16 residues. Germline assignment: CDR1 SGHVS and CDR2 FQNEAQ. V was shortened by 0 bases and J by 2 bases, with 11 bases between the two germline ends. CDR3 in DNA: TGTGCCAGCAGCTTAGCTTGGGGGAAAGGCAATCAGCCCCAGCATTTT. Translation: CASSLAWGKGNQPQHF.

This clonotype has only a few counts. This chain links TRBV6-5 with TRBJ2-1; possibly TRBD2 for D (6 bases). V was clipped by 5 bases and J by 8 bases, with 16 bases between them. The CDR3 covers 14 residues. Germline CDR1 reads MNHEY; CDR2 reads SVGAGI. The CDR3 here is CASSNGGTGDEQFF. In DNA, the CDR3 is TGTGCCAGCAGTAACGGGGGTACTGGGGATGAGCAGTTCTTC.

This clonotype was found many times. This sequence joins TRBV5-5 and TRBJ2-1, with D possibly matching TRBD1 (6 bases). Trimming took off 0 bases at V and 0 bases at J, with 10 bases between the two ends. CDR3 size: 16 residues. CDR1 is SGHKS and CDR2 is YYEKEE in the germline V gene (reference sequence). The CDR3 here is CASSLEGVGSYNEQFF. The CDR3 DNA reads TGTGCCAGCAGCTTGGAGGGGGTCGGCTCCTACAATGAGCAGTTCTTC.

The CDR3: CASRQGPDEKLFF. The CDR3 coding sequence is TGTGCCAGCCGACAGGGGCCGGATGAAAAACTGTTTTTT. The chain employs TRBV19 and TRBJ1-4, with TRBD1 identical over 8 bases. V was pared by 9 bases and J by 6 bases, with 6 bases of the junction left unmatched. This CDR3 is built from 13 residues. The V gene's germline CDR1 is LNHDA and CDR2 SQIVND (reference sequence).

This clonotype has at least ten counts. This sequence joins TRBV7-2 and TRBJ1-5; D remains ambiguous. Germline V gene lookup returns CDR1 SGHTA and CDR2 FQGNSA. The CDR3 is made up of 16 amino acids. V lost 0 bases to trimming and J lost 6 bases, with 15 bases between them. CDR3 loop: CASSLAPRAGGQPQHF. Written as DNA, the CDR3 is TGTGCCAGCAGCTTAGCTCCTCGGGCCGGAGGTCAGCCCCAGCATTTT.

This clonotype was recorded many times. CDR3 bases: TGTGCCAGCAGTTACTCGCTAGGGGGGTCTGGGGCCAACGTCCTGACTTTC. Residues: CASSYSLGGSGANVLTF. The chain couples TRBV6-2 or TRBV6-3 to TRBJ2-6, with D possibly called TRBD1 or TRBD2 (6 bases each). Deletions cut 0 bases from V and 1 base from J, with 10 bases between. This CDR3 region has 17 residues. Germline V gene lookup returns CDR1 MNHEY and CDR2 SVGEGT.

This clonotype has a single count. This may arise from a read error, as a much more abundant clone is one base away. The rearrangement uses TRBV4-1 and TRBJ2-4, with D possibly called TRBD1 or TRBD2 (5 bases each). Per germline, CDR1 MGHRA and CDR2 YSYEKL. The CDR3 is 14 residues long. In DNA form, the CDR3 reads TGCACCAGCAGCCACCCGGGGCAGAAAAACATTCAGTACTTC. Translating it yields CTSSHPGQKNIQYF.

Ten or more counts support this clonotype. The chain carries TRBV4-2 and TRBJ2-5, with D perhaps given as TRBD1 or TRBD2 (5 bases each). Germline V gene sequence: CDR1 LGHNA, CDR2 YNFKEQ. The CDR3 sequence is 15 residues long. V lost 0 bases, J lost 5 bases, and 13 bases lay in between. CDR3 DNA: TGTGCCAGCAGCCAAGATCACGGGGCCTCGGAGACCCAGTACTTC. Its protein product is CASSQDHGASETQYF.

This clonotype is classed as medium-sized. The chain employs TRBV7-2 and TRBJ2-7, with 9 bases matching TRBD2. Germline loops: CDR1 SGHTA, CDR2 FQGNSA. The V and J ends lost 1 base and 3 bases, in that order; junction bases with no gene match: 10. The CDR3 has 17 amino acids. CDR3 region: CASSLGGSGGPYYEQYF. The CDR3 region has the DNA TGTGCCAGCAGCTTAGGAGGTAGCGGGGGCCCGTACTACGAGCAGTACTTC.

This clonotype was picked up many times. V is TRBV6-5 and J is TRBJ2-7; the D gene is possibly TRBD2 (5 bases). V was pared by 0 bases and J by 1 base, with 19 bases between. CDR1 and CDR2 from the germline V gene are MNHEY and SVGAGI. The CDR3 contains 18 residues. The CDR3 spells CASSYSYPSGSLSYEQYF. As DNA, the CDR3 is TGTGCCAGCAGTTACTCATACCCCAGCGGATCACTTTCCTACGAGCAGTACTTC.

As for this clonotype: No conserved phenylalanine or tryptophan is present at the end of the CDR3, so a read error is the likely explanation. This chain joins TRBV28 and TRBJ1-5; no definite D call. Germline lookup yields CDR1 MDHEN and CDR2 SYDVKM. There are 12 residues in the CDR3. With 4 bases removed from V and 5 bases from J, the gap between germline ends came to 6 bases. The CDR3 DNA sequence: TGTGCCAGCAGTTCAGGAGATCAGCCCCAGCATTTG. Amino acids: CASSSGDQPQHL.

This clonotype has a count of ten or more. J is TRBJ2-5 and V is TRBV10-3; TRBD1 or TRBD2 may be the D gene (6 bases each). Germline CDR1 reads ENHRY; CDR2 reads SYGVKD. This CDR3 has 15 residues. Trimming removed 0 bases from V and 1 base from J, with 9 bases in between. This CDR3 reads CAISESGGGQETQYF. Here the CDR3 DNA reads TGTGCCATCAGTGAGTCAGGAGGGGGCCAAGAGACCCAGTACTTC.

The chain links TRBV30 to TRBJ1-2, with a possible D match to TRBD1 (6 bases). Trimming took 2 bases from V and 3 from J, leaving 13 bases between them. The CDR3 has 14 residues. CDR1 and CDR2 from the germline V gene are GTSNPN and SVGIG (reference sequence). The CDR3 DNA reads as TGTGCCTGGAGTAAAGACAGGTCATACTATGGCTACACCTTC. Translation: CAWSKDRSYYGYTF.

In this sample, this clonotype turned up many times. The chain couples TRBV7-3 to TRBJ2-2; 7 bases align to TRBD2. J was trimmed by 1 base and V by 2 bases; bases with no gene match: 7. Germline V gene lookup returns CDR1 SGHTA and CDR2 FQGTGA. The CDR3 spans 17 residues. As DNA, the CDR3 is TGTGCCAGCAGCTTAGAGGCGGGGGTCAGGAACACCGGGGAGCTGTTTTTT. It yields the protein CASSLEAGVRNTGELFF.

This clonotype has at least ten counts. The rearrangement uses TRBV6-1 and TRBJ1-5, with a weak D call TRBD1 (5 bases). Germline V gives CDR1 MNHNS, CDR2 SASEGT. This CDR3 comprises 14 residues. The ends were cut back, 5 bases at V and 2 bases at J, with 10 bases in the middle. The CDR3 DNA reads TGTGCCAGCAGTAGGGGTTGGCGCAATCAGCCCCAGCATTTT. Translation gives CASSRGWRNQPQHF.

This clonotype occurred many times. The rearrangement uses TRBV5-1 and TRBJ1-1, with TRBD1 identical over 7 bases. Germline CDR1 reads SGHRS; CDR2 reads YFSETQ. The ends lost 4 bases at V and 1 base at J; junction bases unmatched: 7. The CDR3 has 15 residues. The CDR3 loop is CASSLPGQPNTEAFF. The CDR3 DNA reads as TGCGCCAGCAGCCTACCGGGACAGCCGAACACTGAAGCTTTCTTT.

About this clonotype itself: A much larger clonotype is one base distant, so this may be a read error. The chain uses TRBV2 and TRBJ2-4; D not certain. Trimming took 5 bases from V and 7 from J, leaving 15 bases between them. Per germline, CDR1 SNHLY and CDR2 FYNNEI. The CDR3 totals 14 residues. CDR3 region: CASSSDGFGNIQYF. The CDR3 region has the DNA TGTGCCAGCAGTTCGGACGGCTTCGGGAACATTCAGTACTTC. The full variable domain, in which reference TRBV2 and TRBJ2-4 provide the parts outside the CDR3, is EPEVTQTPSHQVTQMGQEVILRCVPISNHLYFYWYRQILGQKVEFLVSFYNNEISEKSEIFDDQFSVERPDGSNFTLKIRSTKLEDSAMYFCASSSDGFGNIQYFGAGTRLSVL.

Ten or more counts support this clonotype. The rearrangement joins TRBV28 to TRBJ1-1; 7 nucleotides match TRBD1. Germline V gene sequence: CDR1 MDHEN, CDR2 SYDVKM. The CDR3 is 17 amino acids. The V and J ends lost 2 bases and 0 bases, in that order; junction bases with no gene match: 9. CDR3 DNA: TGTGCCAGCAGTTTAGGTGTCTTCACAGGGGTGAACACTGAAGCTTTCTTT. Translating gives CASSLGVFTGVNTEAFF. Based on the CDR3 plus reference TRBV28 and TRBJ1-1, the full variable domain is DVKVTQSSRYLVKRTGEKVFLECVQDMDHENMFWYRQDPGLGLRLIYFSYDVKMKEKGDIPEGYSVSREKKERFSLILESASTNQTSMYLCASSLGVFTGVNTEAFFGQGTRLTVV.

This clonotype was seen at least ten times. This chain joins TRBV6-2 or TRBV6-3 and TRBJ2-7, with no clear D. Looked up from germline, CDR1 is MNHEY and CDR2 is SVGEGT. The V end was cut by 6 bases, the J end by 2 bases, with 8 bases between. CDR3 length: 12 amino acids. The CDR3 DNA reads TGTGCCAGCAGAGGGAAGACCTACGAGCAGTACTTC. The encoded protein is CASRGKTYEQYF.

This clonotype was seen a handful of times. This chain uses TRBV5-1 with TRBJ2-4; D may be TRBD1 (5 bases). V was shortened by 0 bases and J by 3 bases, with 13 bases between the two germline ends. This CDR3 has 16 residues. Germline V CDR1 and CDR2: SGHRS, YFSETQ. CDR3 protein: CASSLEGFGGKNIQYF. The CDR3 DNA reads TGCGCCAGCAGCTTGGAGGGGTTCGGCGGCAAAAACATTCAGTACTTC.

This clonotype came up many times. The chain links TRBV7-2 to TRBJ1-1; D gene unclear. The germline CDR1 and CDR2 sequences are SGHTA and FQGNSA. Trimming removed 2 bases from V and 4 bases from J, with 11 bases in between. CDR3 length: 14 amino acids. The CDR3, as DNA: TGTGCCAGCAGCTTAACTTGGACGGGCACTGAAGCTTTCTTT. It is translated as CASSLTWTGTEAFF.

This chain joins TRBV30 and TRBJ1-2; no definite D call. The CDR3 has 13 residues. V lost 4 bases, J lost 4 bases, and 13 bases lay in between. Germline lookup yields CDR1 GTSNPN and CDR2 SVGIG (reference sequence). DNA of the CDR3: TGTGCCTGGACAGGCCCCAGCGGCTATGGCTACACCTTC. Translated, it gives CAWTGPSGYGYTF.

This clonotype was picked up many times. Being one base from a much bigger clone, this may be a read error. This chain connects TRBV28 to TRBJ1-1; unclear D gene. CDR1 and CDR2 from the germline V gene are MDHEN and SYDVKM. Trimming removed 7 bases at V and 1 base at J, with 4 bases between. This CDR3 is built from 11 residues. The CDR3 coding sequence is TGTGCCAGCACCCAGAACACTGAAGCTTTCTTT. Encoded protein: CASTQNTEAFF.

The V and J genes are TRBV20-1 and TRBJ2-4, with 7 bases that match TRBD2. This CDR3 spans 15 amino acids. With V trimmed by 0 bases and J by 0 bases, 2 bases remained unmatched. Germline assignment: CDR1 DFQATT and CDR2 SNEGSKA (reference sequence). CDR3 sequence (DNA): TGCAGTGCTAGAGATCGGGGGGTAGCCAAAAACATTCAGTACTTC. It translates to CSARDRGVAKNIQYF.

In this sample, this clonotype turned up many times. The CDR3 here is CASSVAARGTENIQYF. The CDR3 bases are TGTGCCAGCAGCGTAGCTGCGAGAGGGACGGAAAACATTCAGTACTTC. The V call is TRBV9, the J call TRBJ2-4, with D perhaps matching TRBD1 or TRBD2 (5 bases each). CDR1 and CDR2 (germline): SGDLS, YYNGEE. CDR3 size: 16 residues. The V and J ends lost 0 bases and 5 bases respectively, with 15 bases between them.